Presented here are 29 T cell receptor beta chains from one specimen sequenced in a study of blood T cell repertoires in COVID-19 (dated by TCRdb to the early 2020s). The method behind the library was the immunoSEQ multiplex PCR assay. Held by TCRdb, this immuneACCESS table contains in-frame sequences only and omits some clones. Under half of the omission traces to an unresolved V gene where checked; the cause of the rest is unknown. The sample yields 150,000 or so clones; approximately 78% were counted once. The ten most abundant clones make up approximately 6% of the sample. Input material: PBMCs or T cells enriched from blood (not recorded which). The source is a woman aged 45-65 years who had recovered from COVID-19.

The chain recombines TRBV10-2 with TRBJ2-7, with D unresolved. The CDR3 is made up of 15 amino acids. Trimming took 3 bases from V and 3 from J, leaving 15 bases between them. Germline CDR1 is WSHSY and CDR2 is SAAADI. The CDR3 DNA reads as TGCGCCAGCAGTGAAATCTTTGGCAGGCACTACGAGCAGTACGTC. It translates to CASSEIFGRHYEQYV.

The chain couples TRBV28 to TRBJ1-1; 9 nucleotides line up with TRBD1. The CDR3 length is 16 residues. Germline V gene data show CDR1 as MDHEN and CDR2 as SYDVKM. V trimming: 4 bases; J trimming: 3 bases; junction bases outside the gene matches: 9. CDR3 sequence (DNA): TGTGCCAGCAGTTCCCGTTGGACAGGGGAACACACTGAAGCTTTCTTT. Protein sequence: CASSSRWTGEHTEAFF.

This clone was counted only a few times. The chain employs TRBV7-9 and TRBJ2-3; TRBD2 agrees at 11 bases. Trimming removed 4 bases from V and 4 bases from J; junction bases left unmatched: 10. The CDR3 length is 17 residues. The germline gives CDR1 SEHNR, CDR2 FQNEAQ (reference sequence). This chain's CDR3 is CASSWGLAELESDTQYF. The CDR3 DNA reads as TGTGCCAGCAGCTGGGGACTAGCGGAACTAGAATCAGATACGCAGTATTTT.

This chain uses TRBV28 with TRBJ1-5, with D possibly matching TRBD1 (6 bases). The CDR3 extends over 17 amino acids. From germline, CDR1 is MDHEN and CDR2 SYDVKM. Trimming removed 6 bases at V and 5 bases at J, with 23 bases between. The chain's CDR3 is CASSLIPGGRLDQPQHF. Here the CDR3 DNA reads TGTGCCAGCAGCCTCATCCCCGGGGGGCGATTAGATCAGCCCCAGCATTTT.

J is TRBJ2-3 and V is TRBV14; 9 bases are a match to TRBD1. The junction had 10 bases not matched to a gene; V was cut back by 4 bases and J by 5 bases. This CDR3 contains 16 residues. Germline V lookup: CDR1 SGHDN, CDR2 FVKESK. The CDR3 nucleotides read TGTGCCAGCAGCCGTCGACAGGGGGATTACTTAGATACGCAGTATTTT. This encodes CASSRRQGDYLDTQYF.

This chain uses TRBV5-1 with TRBJ2-4, with a possible D match to TRBD1 (6 bases). The CDR3 spans 14 residues. The ends were cut back, 4 bases at V and 5 bases at J, with 13 bases in the middle. The V gene's germline CDR1 is SGHRS and CDR2 YFSETQ. The CDR3 sequence: CASSPMDRENIQYF. The CDR3 DNA follows: TGCGCCAGCAGCCCCATGGACAGAGAAAACATTCAGTACTTC.

This chain joins TRBV5-6 and TRBJ2-5; D not certain. Germline V gene lookup returns CDR1 SGHDT and CDR2 YYEEEE. The V and J ends lost 0 bases and 0 bases respectively, with 6 bases between them. This CDR3 has 14 residues. CDR3: CASSLGANQETQYF. Here the CDR3 DNA reads TGTGCCAGCAGCTTGGGGGCTAACCAAGAGACCCAGTACTTC.

The V gene is TRBV10-1, the J gene TRBJ2-2, with 8 bases fitting TRBD2. Germline lookup yields CDR1 WNHNN and CDR2 SYGVQD (reference sequence). The V and J ends lost 5 bases and 1 base, in that order; junction bases with no gene match: 6. The CDR3 is 16 amino acids. The CDR3 loop reads CASSPSSGGNTGELFF. The CDR3 DNA follows: TGCGCCAGCAGTCCTTCAAGCGGGGGGAACACCGGGGAGCTGTTTTTT.

V usage is TRBV27 and J usage is TRBJ2-6; D remains ambiguous. The V gene lost 2 bases and the J gene lost 0 bases, with 5 bases spanning the gap. The CDR3 is 15 amino acids. Germline V gene sequence: CDR1 MNHEY, CDR2 SMNVEV (reference sequence). The CDR3 coding sequence is TGTGCCAGCAGTTTAGTGTACTCTGGGGCCAACGTCCTGACTTTC. Its protein product is CASSLVYSGANVLTF.

V gene TRBV5-1 combines with J gene TRBJ2-2, with D tentatively TRBD2 (7 bases). V was pared by 2 bases and J by 6 bases, with 11 bases between. CDR1 is SGHRS and CDR2 is YFSETQ in the germline V gene. The CDR3 loop spans 14 amino acids. The DNA for the CDR3 is TGCGCCAGCAGCTTCATAGGGGGGGCCGGGGAGCTGTTTTTT. It encodes CASSFIGGAGELFF.

This sequence joins TRBV19 and TRBJ2-1, with D hard to call. The CDR3 length is 14 residues. Deletions cut 5 bases from V and 0 bases from J, with 8 bases between. Germline lookup yields CDR1 LNHDA and CDR2 SQIVND (reference sequence). The CDR3 bases are TGTGCCAGTAGTTTCGAGAACTCCTACAATGAGCAGTTCTTC. It codes for CASSFENSYNEQFF.

The chain is built from TRBV28 and TRBJ1-1, with a weak D call TRBD1 (6 bases). Germline CDR1 and CDR2: MDHEN and SYDVKM. The CDR3 is 15 residues long. V was cut by 7 bases and J by 6 bases, with 21 bases left in between. This CDR3 reads CASTPGGGGEPEAFF. CDR3 coding DNA: TGTGCCAGCACCCCGGGAGGGGGGGGAGAGCCTGAAGCTTTCTTT.

This clone was seen only once. V usage is TRBV27 and J usage is TRBJ1-5, with 10 positions matching TRBD1. Germline-derived CDR1 and CDR2 are MNHEY and SMNVEV (reference sequence). V gave up 8 bases and J gave up 2 bases; unmatched junction bases: 3. This CDR3 comprises 14 residues. CDR3 sequence reads: CASRTGGGNQPQHF. The DNA of the CDR3 is TGTGCCAGCCGGACAGGGGGTGGCAATCAGCCCCAGCATTTT.

This chain joins TRBV3-1 (or the pseudogene TRBV3-2) and TRBJ1-2; TRBD1 is a possible D gene (5 bases). The length of the CDR3 is 13 residues. Germline assignment: CDR1 LGHDT and CDR2 YNNKEL (reference sequence). Trimming removed 1 base from V and 3 bases from J, with 6 bases in between. The CDR3 loop is CASSQVQDYGYTF. The CDR3, as DNA: TGTGCCAGCAGCCAAGTACAGGACTATGGCTACACCTTC.

The chain carries TRBV6-2 or TRBV6-3 and TRBJ1-2; D not resolved. Between the trimmed V and J ends, which lost 4 bases and 0 bases, there was a span of 3 bases. Germline CDR1 is MNHEY and CDR2 is SVGEGT. The CDR3 is 12 amino acids. This CDR3 is CASSFSNYGYTF. The DNA for the CDR3 is TGTGCCAGCAGTTTCTCTAACTATGGCTACACCTTC.

The chain couples TRBV20-1 to TRBJ1-2; tentative D call: TRBD1 (6 bases). This CDR3 has 11 residues. Germline V lookup: CDR1 DFQATT, CDR2 SNEGSKA (reference sequence). The CDR3 sequence: CGCGGAYGYTF. In nucleotides, the CDR3 is TGCGGCTGCGGGGGGGCCTATGGCTACACCTTC.

The chain combines TRBV7-9 with TRBJ1-1, with 10 nucleotides matching TRBD1. V gave up 1 base and J gave up 2 bases; unmatched junction bases: 13. This CDR3 spans 19 amino acids. Germline CDR1 reads SEHNR; CDR2 reads FQNEAQ (reference sequence). In DNA, the CDR3 is TGTGCCAGCAGCTTAGTTTGGGCTAGGACAGGGGGTGGAAACACTGAAGCTTTCTTT. This sequence encodes CASSLVWARTGGGNTEAFF.

The V gene is TRBV25-1, the J gene TRBJ2-1; TRBD2 matches at 8 bases. The V segment lost 8 bases and the J segment 8 bases; nucleotides outside the gene matches: 14. There are 15 residues in the CDR3. Per germline, CDR1 MGHDK and CDR2 SYGVNS. This CDR3 reads CASLAGGAGFYEQFF. CDR3 sequence (DNA): TGTGCCAGCTTAGCCGGGGGGGCCGGTTTTTATGAGCAGTTCTTC.

This chain uses TRBV19 with TRBJ1-6; D is undetermined. Trimming shortened V by 3 bases and J by 0 bases, and 9 bases separated the two germline ends. This CDR3 contains 16 residues. CDR1 LNHDA and CDR2 SQIVND come from the germline V gene (reference sequence). CDR3 sequence: CASSIGWSSYNSPLHF. The CDR3 region has the DNA TGTGCCAGTAGTATCGGCTGGAGCTCCTATAATTCACCCCTCCACTTT.

The chain couples TRBV5-1 to TRBJ2-5; 12 positions agree with TRBD2. The trim removed 3 bases at V and 5 bases at J, leaving 5 bases unmatched. Germline CDR1 SGHRS, CDR2 YFSETQ. CDR3 length: 15 amino acids. Here the CDR3 reads CASSSTGTSGETQYF. CDR3 in DNA: TGCGCCAGCAGCTCGACCGGGACTAGCGGGGAGACCCAGTACTTC.

This clone was found once. The V call is TRBV9, the J call TRBJ1-2; 7 nucleotides align to TRBD1. Losses at the gene ends were 4 bases for V and 4 bases for J; bases not matched to a gene: 7. Looked up from germline, CDR1 is SGDLS and CDR2 is YYNGEE. This CDR3 region has 14 residues. CDR3 amino acids: CASSSFGTVYGYTF. The CDR3 bases are TGTGCCAGCAGCTCCTTCGGGACAGTCTATGGCTACACCTTC.

The chain carries TRBV3-1 (or the pseudogene TRBV3-2) and TRBJ2-3; TRBD2 agrees at 7 bases. V lost 5 bases and J lost 7; bases outside the gene matches: 9. Germline V gene data show CDR1 as LGHDT and CDR2 as YNNKEL (reference sequence). This CDR3 contains 14 residues. The chain's CDR3 is CASSNQGGQYTQYF. CDR3 in DNA: TGTGCCAGCAGCAATCAGGGAGGGCAGTATACGCAGTATTTT.

The chain has TRBV5-1 and TRBJ1-2; 9 bases match TRBD1. Germline CDR1 is SGHRS and CDR2 is YFSETQ. Trimming took 4 bases from V and 5 from J; bases not matched to a gene: 9. The CDR3 has 15 residues. Written as DNA, the CDR3 is TGCGCCAGCAGCCAGGACAGGGGCACAGGGTATGGCTACACCTTC. Protein product: CASSQDRGTGYGYTF.

V and J are TRBV25-1 and TRBJ2-1, with 7 positions matching TRBD2. This CDR3 is 13 amino acids long. Germline CDR1 reads MGHDK; CDR2 reads SYGVNS. The trim removed 8 bases at V and 2 bases at J, leaving 3 bases unmatched. The CDR3 DNA sequence: TGTGCCAGCCGCGGGGGACCCTACAATGAGCAGTTCTTC. Its translation is CASRGGPYNEQFF.

The V and J genes are TRBV27 and TRBJ1-4, with a tentative D call TRBD1 (5 bases). Between the trimmed V and J ends, which lost 5 bases and 8 bases, there was a span of 18 bases. The CDR3 runs to 15 residues. Germline-derived CDR1 and CDR2 are MNHEY and SMNVEV (reference sequence). CDR3 sequence reads: CASSPIGGEGEKLFF. CDR3 sequence (DNA): TGTGCCAGCAGTCCCATAGGAGGGGAAGGGGAAAAACTGTTTTTT.

The rearrangement joins TRBV27 to TRBJ2-3; the match to TRBD2 covers 8 bases. The CDR3 totals 14 residues. Germline CDR1 reads MNHEY; CDR2 reads SMNVEV (reference sequence). Trimming took 6 bases from V and 6 from J; bases not matched to a gene: 8. The CDR3 spells CASRYSGTSDTQYF. The DNA for the CDR3 is TGTGCCAGCAGGTATAGCGGGACTTCGGATACGCAGTATTTT.

The genes are TRBV28 and TRBJ1-3, with 7 bases identical to TRBD1. Germline V gene lookup returns CDR1 MDHEN and CDR2 SYDVKM. The V and J ends lost 5 bases and 7 bases, in that order; junction bases with no gene match: 11. The CDR3 has 15 amino acids. This CDR3 is CASSAPGTVANTIYF. As DNA, the CDR3 is TGTGCCAGCAGTGCTCCCGGGACAGTGGCTAACACCATATATTTT.

The chain uses TRBV28 and TRBJ2-7; TRBD2 agrees at 15 bases. J lost 2 bases, V lost 5 bases, and 7 bases had no gene match. There are 17 residues in the CDR3. Looked up from germline, CDR1 is MDHEN and CDR2 is SYDVKM. The CDR3 loop reads CASSTPGLAGGTYEQYF. The CDR3 coding sequence is TGTGCCAGCAGTACACCGGGACTAGCGGGGGGAACCTACGAGCAGTACTTC. The full variable domain, in which reference TRBV28 and TRBJ2-7 provide the parts outside the CDR3, is DVKVTQSSRYLVKRTGEKVFLECVQDMDHENMFWYRQDPGLGLRLIYFSYDVKMKEKGDIPEGYSVSREKKERFSLILESASTNQTSMYLCASSTPGLAGGTYEQYFGPGTRLTVT.

The chain combines TRBV5-1 with TRBJ1-1; a possible D gene is TRBD1 (5 bases). Germline CDR1 reads SGHRS; CDR2 reads YFSETQ. There are 13 residues in the CDR3. The V end lost 4 bases, the J end lost 8 bases, and 15 bases lay between the germline ends. CDR3 coding DNA: TGCGCCAGCAGCACCGAGGGCGGGGCCGAAGCTTTCTTT. This gives the protein CASSTEGGAEAFF.